This T cell receptor beta chain came from a study of blood T cell repertoires in COVID-19. Turning to the study itself: Sites across the United States, Italy and Spain contributed samples from acute and convalescent COVID-19. T cells, B-cell-depleted T cells, or PBMCs provided the cDNA or gDNA that served as material.

In the study's own analysis: Reference gene primers were amplified, and this amplification served to estimate nucleated cell counts. Clones were read by immunoSEQ multiplex PCR, and TCRdb kept only the in-frame ones, dropping some. Clone size and the V and J calls come from that table; the DNA yielded D and trimming. The sample lists some 80,000 clones, roughly 87% occurring once. With 1 base removed from V and 4 bases from J, the gap between germline ends came to 11 bases. The CDR3 loop spans 15 amino acids. Germline loops: CDR1 LGHDT, CDR2 YNNKEL (reference sequence). Sequences were obtained from peripheral blood. The receptor was derived from a man at least 80 years old with acute or convalescent COVID-19. The chain links TRBV3-1 (or the pseudogene TRBV3-2) to TRBJ1-3, with no clear D. CDR3 bases: TGTGCCAGCAGCCAAGCAAGCAGGAAAGGAAACACCATATATTTT. It encodes CASSQASRKGNTIYF.